The 14 T cell receptor beta chains in this list originate from one sample, sequenced in a study of cytomegalovirus exposure and HLA in healthy donors. A multiplex PCR was run with 60 Vbeta primers and 13 Jbeta primers. Libraries were prepared by immunoSEQ multiplex PCR; TCRdb keeps only in-frame clonotypes and omits some of them. The repertoire holds 70,000 to 100,000 clones, roughly three quarters seen once, with approximately 23% in the top ten. Sequenced material: PBMCs. The receptor set was obtained from a woman aged 45-59 years in good health and CMV-seropositive.

This clone was found once. The CDR3 region has the DNA TGTGCCAGCAGCTTAGCAGGACAGGCGAACACTGAAGCTTTCTTT. Translated, it gives CASSLAGQANTEAFF. The rearrangement links TRBV7-9 to TRBJ1-1; 7 bases match TRBD1. Germline CDR1 SEHNR, CDR2 FQNEAQ (reference sequence). With V trimmed by 0 bases and J by 1 base, 2 bases remained unmatched. CDR3 length: 15 amino acids.

The chain has TRBV4-2 and TRBJ2-3; 9 positions match TRBD1. CDR3 length equals 14 residues. Trimming at V came to 2 bases and at J to 4 bases, leaving 1 base not matched to a gene. CDR1 is LGHNA, CDR2 YNFKEQ, per germline. The CDR3 loop reads CASSQTGGADTQYF. The CDR3, as DNA: TGTGCCAGCAGCCAAACAGGGGGCGCAGATACGCAGTATTTT.

The V and J genes are TRBV11-2 and TRBJ2-6; D possibly corresponds to TRBD1 (6 bases). The germline V gene encodes CDR1 SGHAT and CDR2 FQNNGV. Trimming pared 5 bases from V and 5 bases from J, leaving 16 bases between. The CDR3 length is 16 residues. The CDR3 DNA is TGTGCCAGCAGCCCTCATCGACAGGTTCGGGCCAACGTCCTGACTTTC. Protein sequence: CASSPHRQVRANVLTF.

V is TRBV10-3 and J is TRBJ2-3; possibly TRBD1 for D (6 bases). The CDR3 has 14 residues. Germline loops: CDR1 ENHRY, CDR2 SYGVKD. Trimming removed 10 bases at V and 6 bases at J, with 20 bases between. The CDR3 coding sequence is TGTGCCACCAAGCCAGGGGCTTTTTCCGATACGCAGTATTTT. Its protein is CATKPGAFSDTQYF.

The V and J genes are TRBV9 and TRBJ2-1; TRBD2 aligns across 8 bases. Germline assignment: CDR1 SGDLS and CDR2 YYNGEE. The CDR3 runs 16 residues. J lost 0 bases, V lost 3 bases, and 5 bases had no gene match. CDR3 DNA sequence: TGTGCCAGCAGCGCGGGGGGGACAAGCTCCTACAATGAGCAGTTCTTC. It yields the protein CASSAGGTSSYNEQFF.

A single count supports this clone. The chain uses TRBV27 and TRBJ2-2, with TRBD2 matching 9 bases. The germline V gene encodes CDR1 MNHEY and CDR2 SMNVEV (reference sequence). The V gene end was trimmed by 2 bases and the J gene end by 3 bases; junction bases not matched to a gene: 7. The CDR3 has 17 residues. The CDR3 DNA is TGTGCCAGCAGTTTAAGTGGGACTAGCCTTTACACCGGGGAGCTGTTTTTT. Translating gives CASSLSGTSLYTGELFF.

The CDR3 nucleotides read TGTGCCAGCAGGGTATCGGTCAACACTGAAGCTTTCTTT. It encodes CASRVSVNTEAFF. The gene calls are TRBV5-4 and TRBJ1-1; D is ambiguous. This CDR3 comprises 13 residues. V lost 5 bases and J lost 2, with 10 bases in between. The germline gives CDR1 SGHNT, CDR2 YYREEE (reference sequence).

The chain links TRBV2 to TRBJ2-2; TRBD2 matches at 11 bases. Germline values: CDR1 SNHLY, CDR2 FYNNEI. This CDR3 region has 17 residues. The V gene end was trimmed by 7 bases and the J gene end by 6 bases; junction bases not matched to a gene: 13. The CDR3 DNA sequence: TGTGCCAGCACCCTCATTCTAGCGGGGGGCTCCTCCGGGGAGCTGTTTTTT. Translated, it gives CASTLILAGGSSGELFF.

The chain carries TRBV14 and TRBJ2-1, with TRBD2 identical over 9 bases. Losses at the gene ends were 0 bases for V and 4 bases for J; bases not matched to a gene: 13. The CDR3 covers 19 residues. Germline CDR1 is SGHDN and CDR2 is FVKESK. The CDR3 loop is CASSQDRWLAGIEYNEQFF. CDR3 nucleotides: TGTGCCAGCAGCCAAGATCGATGGCTAGCGGGAATAGAATACAATGAGCAGTTCTTC.

Only a few counts were recorded for this clone. The rearrangement joins TRBV2 to TRBJ1-5; no clear D gene. The germline gives CDR1 SNHLY, CDR2 FYNNEI. The V end was cut by 5 bases, the J end by 3 bases, with 14 bases between. The CDR3 sequence is 15 residues long. The CDR3 coding sequence is TGTGCCAGCAGTCGGCGGGCCGGCGTCAATCAGCCCCAGCATTTT. Translation: CASSRRAGVNQPQHF.

CDR3 DNA: TGTGCCACCAGCAAAGGACTAGCGGGAGAGACCCAGTACTTC. It specifies CATSKGLAGETQYF. The rearrangement links TRBV15 to TRBJ2-5; 11 bases map to TRBD2. The V gene's germline CDR1 is LNHNV and CDR2 YYDKDF (reference sequence). V lost 4 bases to trimming and J lost 4 bases; unmatched junction nucleotides: 2. There are 14 residues in the CDR3.

This clone has just one count. V gene TRBV18 combines with J gene TRBJ2-5, with D maybe TRBD2 (5 bases). Germline loops: CDR1 KGHSH, CDR2 LQKENI. Trimming left V 2 bases short and J 2 bases short, with 6 bases between. The CDR3 is 13 residues long. CDR3 coding DNA: TGTGCCAGCTCACCAGCGGGTCAAGAGACCCAGTACTTC. Translation gives CASSPAGQETQYF. Combining the CDR3 with reference TRBV18 and TRBJ2-5 gives the whole variable domain NAGVMQNPRHLVRRRGQEARLRCSPMKGHSHVYWYRQLPEEGLKFMVYLQKENIIDESGMPKERFSAEFPKEGPSILRIQQVVRGDSAAYFCASSPAGQETQYFGPGTRLLVL.

V gene TRBV19 combines with J gene TRBJ1-2; D is uncertain. This CDR3 is built from 12 residues. Germline values: CDR1 LNHDA, CDR2 SQIVND (reference sequence). The V end was cut by 8 bases, the J end by 7 bases, with 14 bases between. The CDR3 bases are TGTGCCAGTCATCGGGGAAGTGTTGGCTACACCTTC. Amino acid sequence: CASHRGSVGYTF.

This chain joins TRBV19 and TRBJ1-2; 10 bases align to TRBD1. CDR1 and CDR2 (germline): LNHDA, SQIVND (reference sequence). CDR3 size: 14 residues. The ends lost 3 bases at V and 8 bases at J; junction bases unmatched: 6. The CDR3, as DNA: TGTGCCAGTAGTATTGTGACAGGGGGCCTCGGCTACACCTTC. It encodes CASSIVTGGLGYTF.